One sample yielded the 30 T cell receptor beta chains listed below, sequenced in a study of molecular identifiers for immune sequencing clone quantification. TCRdb re-derived calls from the PCR reads in MiXCR, one entry per CDR3 protein. The profile shows about 510,000 distinct CDR3 sequences, about a fifth of them singletons. Sequenced input: naive CD8+ T cells from blood, with Jurkat cell RNA spiked in. Described subset: FACS-sorted CD8+CD4-CCR7+CD45RA+ naive T cells. The origin of the receptors is a human donor in good health. Some libraries in this study had Jurkat cell RNA spiked in.

This clonotype showed up many times. This chain joins TRBV28 and TRBJ1-1; the D is unclear. Deletions cut 7 bases from V and 0 bases from J, with 12 bases between. Germline CDR1 is MDHEN and CDR2 is SYDVKM. This CDR3 spans 14 amino acids. In DNA, the CDR3 is TGTGCCAGCAATCTTCTACGGATGAACACTGAAGCTTTCTTT. Translated: CASNLLRMNTEAFF.

In regard to this clonotype: A much larger clone lies a single base off, so this may be a read error. The chain is built from TRBV4-1 and TRBJ1-1, with D unclear. The CDR3 has 12 residues. Germline V gene sequence: CDR1 MGHRA, CDR2 YSYEKL. The CDR3 is CASGHVGTEAFF. DNA of the CDR3: TGCGCCAGCGGCCATGTTGGGACTGAAGCTTTCTTT.

The chain has TRBV3-1 and TRBJ2-1; no definite D call. The CDR3 extends over 14 amino acids. V lost 0 bases to trimming and J lost 8 bases, with 11 bases between them. Germline V lookup: CDR1 LGHDT, CDR2 YNNKEL (reference sequence). The DNA of the CDR3 is TGTGCCAGCAGCCAAGATCGGCGGAAGGATGAGCAGTTCTTC. It codes for CASSQDRRKDEQFF.

This clonotype has a handful of counts. This rearrangement joins TRBV19 to TRBJ1-1; 7 bases match TRBD1. The germline V gene encodes CDR1 LNHDA and CDR2 SQIVND (reference sequence). Losses at the gene ends were 5 bases for V and 1 base for J; bases not matched to a gene: 4. The CDR3 extends over 14 amino acids. The CDR3 DNA reads TGTGCCAGTAGTGAGACAGGGTGGAACACTGAAGCTTTCTTT. This translates into CASSETGWNTEAFF.

V and J are TRBV7-9 and TRBJ2-1; D ambiguous. Germline CDR1 reads SEHNR; CDR2 reads FQNEAQ (reference sequence). This CDR3 has 13 residues. V was pared by 5 bases and J by 4 bases, with 9 bases between. The CDR3: CASSDGLYNEQFF. As DNA, the CDR3 is TGTGCCAGCAGCGACGGGCTGTACAATGAGCAGTTCTTC.

With regard to this clonotype: A much larger clone differs by one base, so this may be a read error. This CDR3 reads CASSLGGRDDAQYF. The CDR3 bases are TGTGCCAGCAGCTTAGGGGGGCGCGATGATGCGCAGTATTTT. The genes are TRBV5-6 and TRBJ2-3; D could derive from TRBD1 or TRBD2 (6 bases each). Trimming removed 2 bases from V and 10 bases from J, with 17 bases in between. The CDR3 has 14 amino acids. The germline V gene encodes CDR1 SGHDT and CDR2 YYEEEE.

Note on this clonotype: The junction departs from germline at one end; a sequencing error may be responsible. The chain has TRBV6-5 and TRBJ2-1; 10 bases are shared with TRBD2. This CDR3 is 15 amino acids long. Germline V gene lookup returns CDR1 MNHEY and CDR2 SVGAGI. This chain's CDR3 is CAGSYSSSGGYEQFF. CDR3 bases: TGTGCCGGCAGTTACTCGTCTAGCGGGGGCTATGAGCAGTTCTTC.

This clonotype was observed at least ten times. The rearrangement links TRBV7-9 to TRBJ2-7; TRBD2 is a possible D gene (5 bases). V gave up 1 base and J gave up 3 bases, with 10 bases separating them. The germline gives CDR1 SEHNR, CDR2 FQNEAQ (reference sequence). This CDR3 is 14 amino acids long. CDR3 in DNA: TGTGCCAGCAGCTTAGAATCCGGGATCTACGAGCAGTACTTC. As protein: CASSLESGIYEQYF.

This clonotype has a handful of counts. A read error is possible here, since a much larger clone lies one base away. The chain carries TRBV6-5 and TRBJ1-1, with D unclear. The germline V gene has CDR1 MNHEY and CDR2 SVGAGI. This CDR3 region has 14 residues. CDR3 in amino acids: CTSSLTPMNTEAFF. The CDR3 coding sequence is TGTACCAGCAGTTTGACACCTATGAACACTGAAGCTTTCTTT.

This clonotype has ten or more counts. This rearrangement joins TRBV7-2 to TRBJ2-7; 10 bases line up with TRBD2. Germline values: CDR1 SGHTA, CDR2 FQGNSA. There are 16 residues in the CDR3. The trim removed 5 bases at V and 3 bases at J, leaving 10 bases unmatched. This chain's CDR3 is CASSRGGLAGVYEQYF. The CDR3 region has the DNA TGTGCCAGCAGCCGAGGGGGGCTAGCGGGAGTCTACGAGCAGTACTTC.

This clonotype was detected a few times. This sequence joins TRBV10-3 and TRBJ2-5, with D perhaps assigned TRBD1 or TRBD2 (5 bases each). The germline V gene has CDR1 ENHRY and CDR2 SYGVKD. The V gene lost 4 bases and the J gene lost 0 bases, with 9 bases spanning the gap. The CDR3 consists of 14 residues. Here the CDR3 reads CAISVEGYQETQYF. DNA of the CDR3: TGTGCCATCAGTGTAGAGGGGTACCAAGAGACCCAGTACTTC.

This clonotype was detected only a few times. The chain is built from TRBV4-1 and TRBJ1-1; D might be TRBD1 (6 bases). The CDR3 is 14 residues long. Trimming took 4 bases from V and 4 from J, leaving 13 bases between them. Germline-derived CDR1 and CDR2 are MGHRA and YSYEKL. CDR3 in amino acids: CASSRTVAVTEAFF. The CDR3 DNA reads TGCGCCAGCAGCCGGACAGTAGCGGTCACTGAAGCTTTCTTT.

This clonotype was seen ten or more times. The CDR3 here is CASRPDGGQETQYF. CDR3 sequence (DNA): TGCGCCAGCAGACCCGATGGGGGGCAAGAGACCCAGTACTTC. V is TRBV5-1 and J is TRBJ2-5; D may be TRBD2 (6 bases). V was clipped by 5 bases and J by 2 bases, with 13 bases between them. The CDR3 length is 14 residues. The germline CDR1 and CDR2 sequences are SGHRS and YFSETQ.

This clonotype was seen only once. The chain is built from TRBV4-3 and TRBJ2-3; the D gene is possibly TRBD1 (6 bases). V lost 1 base to trimming and J lost 4 bases, with 18 bases between them. This CDR3 is built from 17 residues. The V gene's germline CDR1 is LGHNA and CDR2 YSLEER. This CDR3 reads CASSQAGGRGVPDTQYF. In DNA form, the CDR3 reads TGCGCCAGCAGCCAAGCCGGCGGCAGGGGAGTCCCAGATACGCAGTATTTT.

This clonotype was found many times. The rearrangement links TRBV4-1 to TRBJ1-1; no clear D gene. V was shortened by 1 base and J by 6 bases, with 6 bases between the two germline ends. CDR1 is MGHRA, CDR2 YSYEKL, per germline. The CDR3 contains 12 residues. The CDR3 reads CASSQVDSEAFF. The CDR3 DNA is TGCGCCAGCAGCCAAGTCGATTCTGAAGCTTTCTTT.

V usage is TRBV6-5 and J usage is TRBJ1-1; D is undetermined. The CDR3 has 15 residues. CDR1 is MNHEY, CDR2 SVGAGI, per germline. Trimming removed 2 bases at V and 0 bases at J, with 10 bases between. CDR3 bases: TGTGCCAGCAGTTACGGTGGAGACTTGAACACTGAAGCTTTCTTT. Translating gives CASSYGGDLNTEAFF.

This clonotype was picked up a small number of times. This sequence joins TRBV27 and TRBJ1-5; D might be TRBD1 (5 bases). The CDR3 has 15 amino acids. Trimming pared 2 bases from V and 1 base from J, leaving 9 bases between. CDR1 and CDR2 (germline): MNHEY, SMNVEV (reference sequence). CDR3 sequence reads: CASSLVQGSNQPQHF. The CDR3 region has the DNA TGTGCCAGCAGTTTAGTTCAGGGAAGCAATCAGCCCCAGCATTTT.

This clonotype was recorded a few times. The chain is built from TRBV7-9 and TRBJ1-3, with D perhaps TRBD1 (5 bases). V lost 1 base, J lost 4 bases, and 14 bases lay in between. Germline assignment: CDR1 SEHNR and CDR2 FQNEAQ (reference sequence). The CDR3 is 16 amino acids. The CDR3 sequence: CASSLELGGFGNTIYF. CDR3 bases: TGTGCCAGCAGCTTAGAACTCGGGGGATTCGGAAACACCATATATTTT.

This clonotype was recorded a few times. The V gene is TRBV13, the J gene TRBJ2-1, with 8 nucleotides matching TRBD2. Germline V gene sequence: CDR1 PRHDT, CDR2 FYEKMQ (reference sequence). The CDR3 runs to 16 residues. Losses at the gene ends were 5 bases for V and 2 bases for J; bases not matched to a gene: 8. In DNA form, the CDR3 reads TGTGCCAGCAGCCCTGCTACTAGCGGCCCCTACAATGAGCAGTTCTTC. Its protein is CASSPATSGPYNEQFF.

This clonotype was seen a few times. A much larger clone differs from this one at a single base, so this may be a read error. The rearrangement links TRBV29-1 to TRBJ2-2; TRBD2 is a possible D gene (5 bases). Germline V lookup: CDR1 SQVTM, CDR2 ANQGSEA. The CDR3 spans 12 residues. CDR3 bases: TGCGGCGTTGTTCGGGAAACCGGGGAGCTGTTTTTT. It codes for CGVVRETGELFF.

This clonotype showed up many times. The chain recombines TRBV5-4 with TRBJ2-7; 10 bases fit TRBD2. V lost 4 bases and J lost 5; bases outside the gene matches: 6. CDR1 and CDR2 (germline): SGHNT, YYREEE (reference sequence). The CDR3 runs to 14 residues. This CDR3 reads CASSPGLARNEQYF. The CDR3 DNA reads as TGTGCCAGCAGCCCGGGACTAGCGAGGAACGAGCAGTACTTC.

For this clonotype: One base away lies a much larger clone, so this may be a sequencing read error. The chain carries TRBV12-5 and TRBJ2-5; no reliable D call. The CDR3 consists of 11 residues. Looked up from germline, CDR1 is LGHNT and CDR2 is FRNRAP. Between the trimmed V and J ends, which lost 6 bases and 3 bases, there was a span of 5 bases. The CDR3 here is CASGSEETQYF. CDR3 in DNA: TGTGCTAGTGGCTCTGAAGAGACCCAGTACTTC.

This clonotype was observed at least ten times. The chain recombines TRBV5-6 with TRBJ1-6, with TRBD1 matching over 9 bases. The CDR3 runs to 14 residues. Germline CDR1 and CDR2: SGHDT and YYEEEE. The trim removed 5 bases at V and 8 bases at J, leaving 5 bases unmatched. The CDR3 bases are TGTGCCAGCAGTCTAACAGGGGGCGATTCACCCCTCCACTTT. This codes for CASSLTGGDSPLHF.

The table lists this clonotype with a few counts. The chain links TRBV29-1 to TRBJ1-3, with 7 bases that match TRBD1. CDR3 length: 14 residues. V trimming: 7 bases; J trimming: 3 bases; junction bases outside the gene matches: 9. The V gene's germline CDR1 is SQVTM and CDR2 ANQGSEA. This chain's CDR3 is CSGSTGMGGNTIYF. CDR3 DNA: TGCAGCGGATCGACAGGGATGGGTGGAAACACCATATATTTT. Looking up the rest from reference TRBV29-1 and TRBJ1-3 gives the full variable domain: SAVISQKPSRDICQRGTSLTIQCQVDSQVTMMFWYRQQPGQSLTLIATANQGSEATYESGFVIDKFPISRPNLTFSTLTVSNMSPEDSSIYLCSGSTGMGGNTIYFGEGSWLTVV.

This clonotype was seen only a few times. V and J are TRBV7-8 and TRBJ2-2, with 12 bases fitting TRBD2. The V gene's germline CDR1 is SGHVS and CDR2 FQNEAQ. CDR3 length: 19 amino acids. V trimming: 5 bases; J trimming: 7 bases; junction bases outside the gene matches: 17. CDR3 DNA sequence: TGTGCCAGCAGCCGGTCGGCTAGCGGGGGGGCCTTAAGGATCGGGGAGCTGTTTTTT. Protein: CASSRSASGGALRIGELFF.

This clonotype was seen many times. The chain joins TRBV6-5 to TRBJ2-2; TRBD1 matches 7 bases. The CDR3 length is 14 residues. V gave up 2 bases and J gave up 7 bases; unmatched junction bases: 4. The V gene's germline CDR1 is MNHEY and CDR2 SVGAGI. CDR3 sequence: CASSYGTAVGELFF. CDR3 nucleotides: TGTGCCAGCAGTTACGGGACAGCTGTCGGGGAGCTGTTTTTT.

V gene TRBV4-3 combines with J gene TRBJ2-2; D uncertain. The CDR3 contains 15 residues. Trimming stripped 1 base from V and 5 bases from J, with 11 bases between. Germline lookup yields CDR1 LGHNA and CDR2 YSLEER. The CDR3 DNA reads TGCGCCAGCAGCCAAGGGATAGTATCGACCGGGGAGCTGTTTTTT. Translated, it gives CASSQGIVSTGELFF.

This clonotype was counted a few times. The chain is built from TRBV9 and TRBJ2-3; D ambiguous. The ends were cut back, 0 bases at V and 0 bases at J, with 8 bases in the middle. Germline assignment: CDR1 SGDLS and CDR2 YYNGEE. The CDR3 has 15 residues. CDR3 DNA sequence: TGTGCCAGCAGCGTAGCTACGATAAGCACAGATACGCAGTATTTT. Protein: CASSVATISTDTQYF.

The rearrangement uses TRBV5-6 and TRBJ2-1; D is perhaps TRBD2 (6 bases). This CDR3 has 16 amino acids. Germline CDR1 reads SGHDT; CDR2 reads YYEEEE. Trimming took 0 bases from V and 3 from J, leaving 13 bases between them. The CDR3 bases are TGTGCCAGCAGCTTGGTGAGGCTAGCGATCTACAATGAGCAGTTCTTC. It specifies CASSLVRLAIYNEQFF.

The V call is TRBV29-1, the J call TRBJ2-7; a possible D gene is TRBD2 (5 bases). CDR1 is SQVTM, CDR2 ANQGSEA, per germline. V lost 3 bases to trimming and J lost 0 bases, with 15 bases between them. This CDR3 is 15 amino acids long. The CDR3 sequence: CSVEPLASSSYEQYF. In nucleotides, the CDR3 is TGCAGCGTTGAGCCTTTAGCGAGTAGCTCCTACGAGCAGTACTTC.